Detailed here is one TCR beta chain. This clonotype was found a few times. The antigen it recognizes is unknown. No much larger clone exists at a distance of one base, and base qualities are not known. This record comes from a study of response to subunit inactivated influenza vaccine (dated by TCRdb to the late 2010s). Broadly, across the study: The study used deep quantitative T cell receptor repertoire profiling to track responses to a trivalent subunit inactivated influenza vaccine.

From cysteine to phenylalanine, the CDR3 is 13 amino acids long. Just CDR3 DNA is preserved here, 39 bases in frame from base 1. The junction shows trimming of 5 bases on V and 8 bases on J, plus 13 bases between the germline ends. Via the germline V gene, CDR1 is SGHTA and CDR2 FQGTGA. Receptors were amplified or captured by RT-PCR. Sequenced on an Illumina HiSeq 2500. TCRdb trimmed the raw reads at Q25, called clones with MiXCR and kept productive beta chains. Every entry covers one CDR3 protein and lists the most common genes and DNA from its rows. The sample records hundreds of thousands of distinct CDR3 sequences, approximately 13% of which are singletons. 6% to 7% of the sample lies in the top ten. Study-level results and caveats: The authors proposed that each seasonal influenza vaccination may bring in only a limited number of new T cells.

The origin of this receptor is a middle-aged man who received an inactivated influenza vaccine. Donor details come from another sample of the same person, matched by shared clones. The V gene is TRBV7-3 and the J gene is TRBJ2-1; no D gene can be assigned with confidence. The source material was PBMCs from blood, sampled around 15 days before vaccination. Here the CDR3 is given as CASSGGPADEQFF. The DNA sequence follows: TGTGCCAGCAGCGGTGGACCGGCGGATGAGCAGTTCTTC.